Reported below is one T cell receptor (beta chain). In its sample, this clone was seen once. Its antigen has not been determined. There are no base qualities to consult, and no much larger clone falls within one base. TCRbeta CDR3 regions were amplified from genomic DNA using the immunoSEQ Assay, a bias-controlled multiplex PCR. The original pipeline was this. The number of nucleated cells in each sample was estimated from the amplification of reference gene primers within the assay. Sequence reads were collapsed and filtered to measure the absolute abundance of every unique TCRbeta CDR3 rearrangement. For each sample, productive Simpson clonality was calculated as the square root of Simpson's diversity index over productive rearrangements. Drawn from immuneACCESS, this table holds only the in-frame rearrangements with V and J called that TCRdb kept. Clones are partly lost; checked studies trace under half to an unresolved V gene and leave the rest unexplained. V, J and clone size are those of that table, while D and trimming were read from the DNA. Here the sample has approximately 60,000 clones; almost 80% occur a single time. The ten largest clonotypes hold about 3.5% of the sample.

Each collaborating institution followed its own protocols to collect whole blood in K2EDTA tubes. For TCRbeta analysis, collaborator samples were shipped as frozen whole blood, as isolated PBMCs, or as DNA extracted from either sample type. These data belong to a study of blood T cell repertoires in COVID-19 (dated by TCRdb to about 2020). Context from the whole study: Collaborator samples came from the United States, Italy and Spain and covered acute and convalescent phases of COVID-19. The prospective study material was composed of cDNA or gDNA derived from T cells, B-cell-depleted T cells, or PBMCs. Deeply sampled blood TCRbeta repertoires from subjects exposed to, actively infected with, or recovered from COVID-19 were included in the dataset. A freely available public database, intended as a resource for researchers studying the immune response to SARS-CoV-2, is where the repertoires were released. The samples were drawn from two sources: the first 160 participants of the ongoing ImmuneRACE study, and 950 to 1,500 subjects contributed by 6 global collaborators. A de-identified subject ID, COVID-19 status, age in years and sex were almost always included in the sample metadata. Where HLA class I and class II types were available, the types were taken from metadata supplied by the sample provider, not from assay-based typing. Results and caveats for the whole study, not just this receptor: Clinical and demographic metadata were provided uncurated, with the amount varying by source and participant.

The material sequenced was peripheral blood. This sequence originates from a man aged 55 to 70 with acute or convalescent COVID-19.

The CDR3 loop reads CAWSETGTIQYF. The nucleotide sequence is TGTGCCTGGAGTGAGACAGGGACGATTCAGTACTTC. This sequence uses TRBV30 and TRBJ2-4, and TRBD1 matches 7 of the central bases. Per the germline V gene (reference sequence), GTSNPN is the CDR1 and SVGIG is the CDR2. CDR3 length: 12 amino acids, cysteine to phenylalanine. The sequence is cut down to CDR3 DNA, 36 bases in frame from base 1. V loses 1 base at its end and J loses 10 bases; junction bases beyond the gene matches: 4. Beyond the CDR3, the reference TRBV30 and TRBJ2-4 genes provide the residues; the full variable domain reads: SQTIHQWPATLVQPVGSPLSLECTVEGTSNPNLYWYRQAAGRGLQLLFYSVGIGQISSEVPQNLSASRPQDRQFILSSKKLLLSDSGFYLCAWSETGTIQYFGAGTRLSVL.